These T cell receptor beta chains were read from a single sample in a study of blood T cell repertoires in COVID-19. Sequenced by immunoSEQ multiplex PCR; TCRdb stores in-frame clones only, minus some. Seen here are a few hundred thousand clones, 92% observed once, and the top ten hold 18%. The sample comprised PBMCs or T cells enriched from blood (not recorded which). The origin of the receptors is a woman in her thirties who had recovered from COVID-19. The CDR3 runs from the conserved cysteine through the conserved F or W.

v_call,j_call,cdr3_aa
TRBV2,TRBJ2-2,CASSERSTNTGELFF
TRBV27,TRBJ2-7,CASSSLAGISYEQYF
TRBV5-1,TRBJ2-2,CASSLRQGAYTGELFF
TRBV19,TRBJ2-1,CASSTSGGYPEQFF
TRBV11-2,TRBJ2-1,CASSLSPLAGDNEQFF
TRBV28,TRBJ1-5,CASTQTALYQPQHF
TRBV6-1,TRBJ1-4,CASSEVLQGSSNEKLFF
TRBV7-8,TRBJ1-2,CASSFSALRQGINGYTF
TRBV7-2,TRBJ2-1,CASSLGRGSSEQFF
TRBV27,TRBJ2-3,CASSRRASGRGDTQYF
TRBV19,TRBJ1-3,CASSISLKGQGMTRGNTIYF
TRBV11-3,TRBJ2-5,CASSLGRAVETQYF
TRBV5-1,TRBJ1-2,CASSLQQGAYGYTF
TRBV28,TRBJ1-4,CASSPRQGTNEKLFF
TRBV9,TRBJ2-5,CASSVGAGYETQYF
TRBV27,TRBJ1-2,CASSLDGKNYGYTF
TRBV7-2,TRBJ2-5,CASSRTSGSYVTQYF
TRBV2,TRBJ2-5,CASRGDRGSQETQYF
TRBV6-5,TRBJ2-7,CASSTRRWQGLYF
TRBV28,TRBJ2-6,CAIYDRAAGANALTF
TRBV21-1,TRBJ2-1,CASSNQRRGGSYNEQFF
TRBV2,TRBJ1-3,CASRTAAYSGNTIYF
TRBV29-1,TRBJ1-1,CSVAGRMNTEAFF
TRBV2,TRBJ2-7,CASSPRDKTYEQYF
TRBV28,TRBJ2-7,CASKSQGASYEQYF
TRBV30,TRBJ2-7,CAWSALVFPYEQYF
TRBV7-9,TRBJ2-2,CASSPEIVSGELFF
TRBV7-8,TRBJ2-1,CASSLRRLPRGREGDEQFF
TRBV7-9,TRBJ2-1,CASSTLTRRRGNEQFF
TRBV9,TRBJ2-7,CASSTTSGGAYEQYF
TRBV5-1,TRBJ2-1,CASSQGTGVYNEQFF
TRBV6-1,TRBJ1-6,CASSERRVGGNSPLHF
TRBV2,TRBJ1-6,CASSQGSSNSPLHF